Below are 25 T cell receptor beta chains sequenced from a single sample in a study of T-cell memory formation after mild COVID-19. TCRdb re-called the 5' RACE reads through MiXCR, storing one row per CDR3 protein. Here the sample spans 250,000 to 300,000 distinct CDR3 sequences, 15% to 20% being singletons. Specimen: PBMCs or a T cell subset sorted from them (not recorded which). The source is a man younger than 35 who had mild COVID-19 (a few samples of this study predate the infection). Cell type and time point are not known.

At least ten counts were recorded for this clonotype. The genes are TRBV5-1 and TRBJ2-3; a possible D gene is TRBD2 (5 bases). Trimming took off 4 bases at V and 5 bases at J, with 14 bases between the two ends. Germline lookup yields CDR1 SGHRS and CDR2 YFSETQ. This CDR3 is 14 amino acids long. Written as DNA, the CDR3 is TGCGCCAGCAGCCCGGATAGCGTACTAGATACGCAGTATTTT. It encodes CASSPDSVLDTQYF.

The sample holds a few counts of this clonotype. This chain uses TRBV27 with TRBJ2-7, with 8 nucleotides matching TRBD1. Unmatched junction bases numbered 14, after V lost 7 bases and J lost 6 bases. The CDR3 spans 15 residues. The germline V gene encodes CDR1 MNHEY and CDR2 SMNVEV (reference sequence). This CDR3 reads CASTTSGGLLGEQYF. CDR3 sequence (DNA): TGTGCCAGCACCACCTCAGGGGGCCTGTTAGGCGAGCAGTACTTC.

This clonotype was seen more than once but under ten times. The chain is built from TRBV12-3 or TRBV12-4 and TRBJ1-1; tentative D call: TRBD1 (6 bases). V was clipped by 7 bases and J by 11 bases, with 14 bases between them. The CDR3 loop spans 11 amino acids. CDR3 nucleotides: TGTGCCAGCAAGTACAGGGAAGGGGCTTTCTTT. Translating it yields CASKYREGAFF.

This clonotype was detected only a few times. The V call is TRBV14, the J call TRBJ2-2, with a weak D call TRBD2 (6 bases). The CDR3 is made up of 15 amino acids. The ends were cut back, 2 bases at V and 4 bases at J, with 11 bases in the middle. Per the germline V gene, CDR1 is SGHDN and CDR2 is FVKESK. This CDR3 reads CASSQRVSGTGELFF. The CDR3 nucleotides read TGTGCCAGCAGCCAACGGGTTAGCGGCACCGGGGAGCTGTTTTTT. Full variable domain (missing parts from reference TRBV14 and TRBJ2-2): EAGVTQFPSHSVIEKGQTVTLRCDPISGHDNLYWYRRVMGKEIKFLLHFVKESKQDESGMPNNRFLAERTGGTYSTLKVQPAELEDSGVYFCASSQRVSGTGELFFGEGSRLTVL.

This clonotype was observed many times. This chain connects TRBV5-4 to TRBJ2-1; D remains ambiguous. Germline V CDR1 and CDR2: SGHNT, YYREEE (reference sequence). The CDR3 loop spans 13 amino acids. V gave up 3 bases and J gave up 12 bases, with 16 bases separating them. CDR3 sequence reads: CASSSYEAFGQFF. The CDR3 bases are TGTGCCAGCAGCTCCTATGAGGCGTTTGGGCAGTTCTTC.

There are a few counts of this clonotype. The genes are TRBV12-3 or TRBV12-4 and TRBJ1-1; 12 nucleotides align to TRBD1. After removal of 6 bases from V and 0 bases from J, the junction contained 11 bases not matched to a gene. The CDR3 runs to 18 residues. The CDR3 spells CASRVDGTGGDMNTEAFF. The CDR3 DNA sequence: TGTGCCAGCAGGGTGGACGGGACAGGGGGCGATATGAACACTGAAGCTTTCTTT.

This clonotype was recorded a few times. The chain carries TRBV20-1 and TRBJ2-1; 7 nucleotides match TRBD2. From germline, CDR1 is DFQATT and CDR2 SNEGSKA (reference sequence). The V segment lost 6 bases and the J segment 12 bases; nucleotides outside the gene matches: 8. The CDR3 has 11 residues. CDR3 sequence reads: CSAHRGDSQFF. CDR3 DNA: TGCAGTGCCCACCGGGGGGATTCGCAGTTCTTC.

There are many counts of this clonotype. Here the CDR3 reads CASSLPGRVNTEAFF. The CDR3 nucleotides read TGTGCCAGCAGCTTGCCGGGACGGGTGAACACTGAAGCTTTCTTT. The V and J genes are TRBV11-2 and TRBJ1-1; possibly TRBD1 for D (5 bases). This CDR3 has 15 residues. Per the germline V gene, CDR1 is SGHAT and CDR2 is FQNNGV. V was shortened by 3 bases and J by 0 bases, with 11 bases between the two germline ends.

The chain uses TRBV4-1 and TRBJ1-1; TRBD1 might be the D (6 bases). The CDR3 has 16 residues. Germline assignment: CDR1 MGHRA and CDR2 YSYEKL. Trimming removed 0 bases at V and 6 bases at J, with 17 bases between. In DNA form, the CDR3 reads TGCGCCAGCAGCCAAGAAGGGGGGCGGATTTCAGCTGAAGCTTTCTTT. This sequence encodes CASSQEGGRISAEAFF.

In DNA, the CDR3 is TGCAGTGCGGAGACAGGGAACGATGGCTACACCTTC. Translation gives CSAETGNDGYTF. V gene TRBV20-1 combines with J gene TRBJ1-2, with 7 positions matching TRBD1. With 6 bases clipped from V and 6 bases from J, the junction kept 7 bases outside the gene matches. The CDR3 consists of 12 residues. Germline CDR1 DFQATT, CDR2 SNEGSKA (reference sequence).

The CDR3 DNA follows: TGTGCCACCAGCAGAGTTGTGGGAGAGGAAGAGGAGACCCAGTACTTC. Encoded protein: CATSRVVGEEEETQYF. V and J are TRBV15 and TRBJ2-5; D is perhaps TRBD2 (5 bases). Germline values: CDR1 LNHNV, CDR2 YYDKDF (reference sequence). The CDR3 totals 16 residues. The germline V and J ends were trimmed by 1 base and 5 bases, with 17 bases remaining between them.

This clonotype was picked up a small number of times. The chain has TRBV5-5 and TRBJ2-6; a weak D match, TRBD2 (5 bases). Looked up from germline, CDR1 is SGHKS and CDR2 is YYEKEE (reference sequence). The V end was cut by 4 bases, the J end by 5 bases, with 7 bases between. The CDR3 totals 13 residues. CDR3 nucleotide sequence: TGTGCCAGCAGCCCGGGGTGGGCCAACGTCCTGACTTTC. It codes for CASSPGWANVLTF.

CDR3 coding DNA: TGTGCCAGCAGCTTATACGAGACAACTAATGAAAAACTGTTTTTT. Translated, it gives CASSLYETTNEKLFF. The V gene is TRBV11-2, the J gene TRBJ1-4; D uncertain. Germline V CDR1 and CDR2: SGHAT, FQNNGV. The CDR3 has 15 residues. The germline V and J ends were trimmed by 2 bases and 0 bases, with 7 bases remaining between them.

V gene TRBV7-6 combines with J gene TRBJ1-1; D not certain. The germline V gene encodes CDR1 SGHVS and CDR2 FNYEAQ. The CDR3 has 14 residues. V was trimmed by 4 bases and J by 4 bases, leaving 13 bases between them. CDR3 sequence (DNA): TGTGCCAGCAGCTATATCGGAGCGGCCACTGAAGCTTTCTTT. This codes for CASSYIGAATEAFF.

This clonotype was seen at least ten times. The rearrangement links TRBV11-2 to TRBJ2-3; unclear D gene. Trimming took off 5 bases at V and 6 bases at J, with 12 bases between the two ends. The germline gives CDR1 SGHAT, CDR2 FQNNGV. There are 13 residues in the CDR3. The CDR3 sequence: CASSPPYWDTQYF. The CDR3 bases are TGTGCCAGCAGCCCTCCTTACTGGGATACGCAGTATTTT.

The chain joins TRBV9 to TRBJ2-5; possible D gene TRBD2, 6 bases. CDR1 is SGDLS and CDR2 is YYNGEE in the germline V gene. The V end lost 1 base, the J end lost 4 bases, and 14 bases lay between the germline ends. The CDR3 runs 15 residues. The CDR3: CASSVLGARGETQYF. Written as DNA, the CDR3 is TGTGCCAGCAGCGTACTCGGGGCGCGGGGAGAGACCCAGTACTTC.

The chain uses TRBV20-1 and TRBJ1-1; weak D call: TRBD1 (6 bases). The germline V gene has CDR1 DFQATT and CDR2 SNEGSKA (reference sequence). Trimming stripped 5 bases from V and 7 bases from J, with 14 bases between. The CDR3 length is 12 residues. CDR3 in DNA: TGCAGTGCTCCACAGGGTACCTATGAAGCTTTCTTT. Residues: CSAPQGTYEAFF.

The chain's CDR3 is CSVVAGGGTDTQYF. In DNA form, the CDR3 reads TGCAGCGTTGTAGCGGGGGGAGGCACAGATACGCAGTATTTT. The genes are TRBV29-1 and TRBJ2-3, with 10 nucleotides matching TRBD2. The CDR3 spans 14 residues. Germline CDR1 and CDR2: SQVTM and ANQGSEA. V dropped 4 bases and J dropped 1; count of bases not matched to a gene: 2.

Concerning this clonotype: Mismatch with germline at one junction end may stem from a read error. The V gene is TRBV12-3 or TRBV12-4, the J gene TRBJ1-3; D gene unclear. This CDR3 has 12 residues. CDR3: CASSLAAATIYF. As DNA, the CDR3 is TGTGCCAGCAGCTTAGCAGCGGCCACCATATATTTT.

This clonotype was counted a few times. The chain has TRBV2 and TRBJ1-4; D is perhaps TRBD1 (5 bases). With 11 bases removed from V and 7 bases from J, the gap between germline ends came to 17 bases. The CDR3 totals 13 residues. CDR1 SNHLY and CDR2 FYNNEI come from the germline V gene. The CDR3 DNA sequence: TGTGCCGGAAACCGGGACCCAGCTGAAAAACTGTTTTTT. It encodes CAGNRDPAEKLFF.

The table lists this clonotype with many counts. The chain combines TRBV4-3 with TRBJ2-3; D is unclear. The CDR3 is made up of 14 amino acids. Looked up from germline, CDR1 is LGHNA and CDR2 is YSLEER. V lost 4 bases and J 0 bases, leaving 8 bases between the germline ends. CDR3 DNA: TGCGCCAGCAGCCCCTATGGGAGCACAGATACGCAGTATTTT. Its translation is CASSPYGSTDTQYF.

This clonotype was detected once. The chain has TRBV7-6 and TRBJ2-7, with TRBD2 identical over 9 bases. Trimming took 5 bases from V and 2 from J; bases not matched to a gene: 10. CDR1 SGHVS and CDR2 FNYEAQ come from the germline V gene. CDR3 length: 16 residues. The CDR3 coding sequence is TGTGCCAGCAGCCCCCCGGGCGGGGGGGGGGCCTACGAGCAGTACTTC. Its translation is CASSPPGGGGAYEQYF.

This clonotype was counted a few times. The rearrangement joins TRBV5-1 to TRBJ2-5; no definite D call. This CDR3 is built from 13 residues. CDR1 is SGHRS and CDR2 is YFSETQ in the germline V gene. Trimming took off 1 base at V and 4 bases at J, with 8 bases between the two ends. The CDR3: CASSLPGVETQYF. CDR3 nucleotides: TGCGCCAGCAGCTTGCCCGGTGTAGAGACCCAGTACTTC.

The rearrangement joins TRBV5-1 to TRBJ1-5; TRBD1 matches at 10 bases. Germline CDR1 SGHRS, CDR2 YFSETQ. This CDR3 spans 15 amino acids. V shed 3 bases and J 7 bases; nucleotides not matched to a gene: 7. For the CDR3, the DNA is TGCGCCAGCAGCTCGACAGGGGGCAATGGGCAGCCCCAGCATTTT. Its protein product is CASSSTGGNGQPQHF.

The table lists this clonotype with a few counts. The chain has TRBV6-5 and TRBJ1-6; TRBD1 matches 10 bases. Unmatched junction bases numbered 5, after V lost 6 bases and J lost 9 bases. The CDR3 runs 14 residues. The V gene's germline CDR1 is MNHEY and CDR2 SVGAGI. The CDR3 DNA follows: TGTGCCAGCAGGAGGACAGGGGGTGGTTCACCCCTCCACTTT. Its protein is CASRRTGGGSPLHF.